Each of the 16 T cell receptor beta chains below was sequenced from the same sample in a study of blood T cell repertoires in COVID-19. Generated by immunoSEQ multiplex PCR, the TCRdb table keeps only in-frame clones and is missing some. The sample contains about 270,000 clones, 65% to 90% of which appear only once. Input material: peripheral blood. The source is an older woman with active or convalescent COVID-19.

The chain recombines TRBV6-5 with TRBJ1-2; D gene unclear. The CDR3 extends over 14 amino acids. Deletions cut 7 bases from V and 0 bases from J, with 12 bases between. Germline lookup yields CDR1 MNHEY and CDR2 SVGAGI. The CDR3 DNA reads as TGTGCCAGCACCATGAGGACTGCTAACTATGGCTACACCTTC. This sequence encodes CASTMRTANYGYTF.

J is TRBJ2-1 and V is TRBV28; 7 positions agree with TRBD2. The trim removed 1 base at V and 3 bases at J, leaving 6 bases unmatched. Germline CDR1 MDHEN, CDR2 SYDVKM. CDR3 size: 16 residues. The CDR3 sequence is CASSLSVAGVYNEQFF. CDR3 in DNA: TGTGCCAGCAGTTTATCCGTGGCGGGGGTCTACAATGAGCAGTTCTTC.

The genes are TRBV19 and TRBJ1-6; possibly TRBD1 for D (6 bases). This CDR3 has 15 amino acids. Trimming left V 3 bases short and J 9 bases short, with 15 bases between. Germline values: CDR1 LNHDA, CDR2 SQIVND (reference sequence). CDR3 sequence reads: CASSIPGRGGSPLHF. DNA of the CDR3: TGTGCCAGTAGTATCCCCGGCAGGGGCGGTTCACCCCTCCACTTT.

The chain has TRBV4-1 and TRBJ2-3; a weak D match, TRBD2 (7 bases). V lost 3 bases and J lost 1, with 23 bases in between. This CDR3 is 19 amino acids long. CDR1 is MGHRA, CDR2 YSYEKL, per germline. As DNA, the CDR3 is TGCGCCAGCAGCCACCCCGGGGGGCGGAGCGGCTTCGGCACAGATACGCAGTATTTT. Its translation is CASSHPGGRSGFGTDTQYF.

The chain couples TRBV2 to TRBJ2-1; 10 bases match TRBD1. V shed 5 bases, J shed 3 bases, and the junction held 10 bases outside the gene matches. Germline lookup yields CDR1 SNHLY and CDR2 FYNNEI. The CDR3 totals 17 residues. This CDR3 reads CASSTPPGQGFYNEQFF. CDR3 in DNA: TGTGCCAGCAGTACCCCTCCGGGACAGGGGTTCTACAATGAGCAGTTCTTC.

The genes are TRBV5-1 and TRBJ2-5; 13 bases line up with TRBD2. The V and J ends lost 2 bases and 4 bases, in that order; junction bases with no gene match: 8. The CDR3 runs to 17 residues. CDR1 is SGHRS and CDR2 is YFSETQ in the germline V gene. Written as DNA, the CDR3 is TGCGCCAGCAGCTTAAGGACTAGCGGGGGTTCCGGAGAGACCCAGTACTTC. Translation gives CASSLRTSGGSGETQYF.

This clone showed up just once. The rearrangement links TRBV4-3 to TRBJ1-1; no clear D gene. There are 15 residues in the CDR3. Germline loops: CDR1 LGHNA, CDR2 YSLEER. Deletions cut 2 bases from V and 4 bases from J, with 14 bases between. The CDR3 bases are TGCGCCAGCAGCCAATTCCCGGGAGTCGGCACTGAAGCTTTCTTT. Protein product: CASSQFPGVGTEAFF.

This sequence joins TRBV11-2 and TRBJ2-3; 11 positions agree with TRBD2. Germline V gene lookup returns CDR1 SGHAT and CDR2 FQNNGV. V was clipped by 8 bases and J by 5 bases; unmatched bases: 6. This CDR3 region has 14 residues. CDR3 bases: TGTGCCAGCTCCCCGGGACTAGCGGTAGATACGCAGTATTTT. It codes for CASSPGLAVDTQYF.

The rearrangement joins TRBV27 to TRBJ2-7; the match to TRBD1 covers 9 bases. Per germline, CDR1 MNHEY and CDR2 SMNVEV (reference sequence). V was clipped by 0 bases and J by 4 bases; unmatched bases: 4. The CDR3 is 15 residues long. The CDR3 DNA reads as TGTGCCAGCAGTTTATCGGGACAGGGCGGGTACGAGCAGTACTTC. Protein sequence: CASSLSGQGGYEQYF.

The chain links TRBV9 to TRBJ2-3; maybe TRBD2 (6 bases). Trimming cost V 3 bases and J 0 bases, with 14 bases left between them. Germline lookup yields CDR1 SGDLS and CDR2 YYNGEE. CDR3 length equals 16 residues. The CDR3 reads CASSGRGKVSTDTQYF. CDR3 nucleotide sequence: TGTGCCAGCAGCGGCCGCGGGAAAGTTAGCACAGATACGCAGTATTTT.

DNA of the CDR3: TGTGCCAGCAGCTCCGGGGGAGGAGGCTCCTACGAGCAGTACTTC. Translation: CASSSGGGGSYEQYF. This chain uses TRBV7-2 with TRBJ2-7; possible D gene TRBD2, 6 bases. The length of the CDR3 is 15 residues. Trimming left V 4 bases short and J 0 bases short, with 13 bases between. Germline V gives CDR1 SGHTA, CDR2 FQGNSA.

CDR3 protein: CASMGTGAITEAFF. The DNA for the CDR3 is TGTGCCAGCATGGGGACAGGGGCTATCACTGAAGCTTTCTTT. The V call is TRBV2, the J call TRBJ1-1; TRBD1 matches 10 bases. The CDR3 contains 14 residues. V lost 7 bases and J lost 4; bases outside the gene matches: 6. Per the germline V gene, CDR1 is SNHLY and CDR2 is FYNNEI. Filled out from reference TRBV2 and TRBJ1-1, the complete variable domain reads EPEVTQTPSHQVTQMGQEVILRCVPISNHLYFYWYRQILGQKVEFLVSFYNNEISEKSEIFDDQFSVERPDGSNFTLKIRSTKLEDSAMYFCASMGTGAITEAFFGQGTRLTVV.

This chain joins TRBV2 and TRBJ1-1; D is ambiguous. Germline V gives CDR1 SNHLY, CDR2 FYNNEI. Trimming took off 8 bases at V and 7 bases at J, with 8 bases between the two ends. The CDR3 is made up of 10 amino acids. As DNA, the CDR3 is TGTGCCAGCCGGGGTCATGAAGCTTTCTTT. It yields the protein CASRGHEAFF.

This clone was recorded only once. This sequence joins TRBV5-4 and TRBJ2-3; a weak D match, TRBD1 (5 bases). The CDR3 contains 16 residues. CDR1 is SGHNT, CDR2 YYREEE, per germline (reference sequence). The V gene lost 3 bases and the J gene lost 5 bases, with 19 bases spanning the gap. The CDR3 DNA reads as TGTGCCAGCAGCTCCAAAGGGAAGATTAGGGGAGATACGCAGTATTTT. It translates to CASSSKGKIRGDTQYF.

The chain carries TRBV9 and TRBJ2-1, with 8 bases identical to TRBD2. Germline CDR1 and CDR2: SGDLS and YYNGEE. Unmatched junction bases numbered 17, after V lost 3 bases and J lost 9 bases. This CDR3 has 17 amino acids. The CDR3 DNA sequence: TGTGCCAGCAGCGCCAAAGGAATCCGGGGGGGCCTTGGTGAGCAGTTCTTC. Its protein is CASSAKGIRGGLGEQFF.

The rearrangement joins TRBV19 to TRBJ2-2; possible D gene TRBD1, 6 bases. V was pared by 1 base and J by 4 bases, with 7 bases between. Germline assignment: CDR1 LNHDA and CDR2 SQIVND (reference sequence). This CDR3 has 14 residues. The CDR3 DNA follows: TGTGCCAGTAGTATAGGACAGGCCACCGGGGAGCTGTTTTTT. This sequence encodes CASSIGQATGELFF.